The 30 T cell receptor beta chains listed next were all sequenced from one sample in a study of blood T cell repertoires in COVID-19. Data came from immunoSEQ multiplex PCR; TCRdb stores just in-frame clones and leaves some out. The table includes around 320,000 clones, about nine tenths detected once. The sample taken for sequencing was peripheral blood. These receptors were collected from a man aged 18-30 years with active or convalescent COVID-19.

The chain employs TRBV5-4 and TRBJ1-1, with 7 bases that match TRBD1. Per germline, CDR1 SGHNT and CDR2 YYREEE (reference sequence). There are 13 residues in the CDR3. Trimming took 4 bases from V and 1 from J; bases not matched to a gene: 1. CDR3 nucleotide sequence: TGTGCCAGCAGCGGGACAGAGAACACTGAAGCTTTCTTT. This gives the protein CASSGTENTEAFF.

This clone is a singleton in its sample. The V gene is TRBV5-6, the J gene TRBJ1-4; D is possibly TRBD1 (6 bases). The CDR3 length is 13 residues. Germline CDR1 reads SGHDT; CDR2 reads YYEEEE. Trimming shortened V by 4 bases and J by 5 bases, and 9 bases separated the two germline ends. The CDR3 loop reads CASSPQGNEKLFF. DNA of the CDR3: TGTGCCAGCAGCCCTCAGGGGAATGAAAAACTGTTTTTT.

This rearrangement joins TRBV6-1 to TRBJ2-7; the D gene is possibly TRBD1 (6 bases). V was cut by 0 bases and J by 1 base, with 19 bases left in between. The CDR3 is 18 residues long. Germline V gene sequence: CDR1 MNHNS, CDR2 SASEGT. The CDR3 here is CASSEAVHSTGPSYEQYF. Here the CDR3 DNA reads TGTGCCAGCAGTGAAGCGGTTCACTCGACAGGCCCTTCCTACGAGCAGTACTTC.

The chain joins TRBV12-5 to TRBJ2-5; the D gene is possibly TRBD2 (5 bases). CDR1 is LGHNT and CDR2 is FRNRAP in the germline V gene. CDR3 length equals 16 residues. Trimming left V 1 base short and J 4 bases short, with 16 bases between. For the CDR3, the DNA is TGTGCTAGTGGTTTGGCGCACTTCGGAGGTCCAGAGACCCAGTACTTC. Its translation is CASGLAHFGGPETQYF. Variable domain in full (rest from reference TRBV12-5 and TRBJ2-5): DARVTQTPRHKVTEMGQEVTMRCQPILGHNTVFWYRQTMMQGLELLAYFRNRAPLDDSGMPKDRFSAEMPDATLATLKIQPSEPRDSAVYFCASGLAHFGGPETQYFGPGTRLLVL.

This sequence joins TRBV19 and TRBJ2-2, with 8 bases that match TRBD2. The germline gives CDR1 LNHDA, CDR2 SQIVND (reference sequence). V dropped 6 bases and J dropped 6; count of bases not matched to a gene: 12. This CDR3 region has 16 residues. As DNA, the CDR3 is TGTGCCAGTAGCCCGTTTCCAGCGGGGGTCCCCGGGGAGCTGTTTTTT. It yields the protein CASSPFPAGVPGELFF.

This clone has just one count. The V gene is TRBV29-1, the J gene TRBJ1-1, with 12 bases identical to TRBD1. The length of the CDR3 is 15 residues. Germline loops: CDR1 SQVTM, CDR2 ANQGSEA. Trimming removed 0 bases from V and 6 bases from J; junction bases left unmatched: 5. The CDR3 spells CSVEEGTGGGSEAFF. DNA of the CDR3: TGCAGCGTTGAAGAAGGGACAGGGGGCGGATCTGAAGCTTTCTTT. Together with reference TRBV29-1 and TRBJ1-1, the CDR3 gives the full variable domain: SAVISQKPSRDICQRGTSLTIQCQVDSQVTMMFWYRQQPGQSLTLIATANQGSEATYESGFVIDKFPISRPNLTFSTLTVSNMSPEDSSIYLCSVEEGTGGGSEAFFGQGTRLTVV.

This clone was seen a handful of times. The chain combines TRBV7-9 with TRBJ1-1; 10 nucleotides match TRBD1. The V and J ends lost 7 bases and 11 bases, in that order; junction bases with no gene match: 10. Germline assignment: CDR1 SEHNR and CDR2 FQNEAQ (reference sequence). CDR3 length equals 13 residues. The CDR3 sequence: CASTMTGGARAFF. The CDR3, as DNA: TGTGCCAGCACCATGACAGGGGGCGCGAGGGCTTTCTTT.

The CDR3 DNA reads TGTGCCAGTAAGGAAATAGCGCAAGTACGGAACACCGGGGAGCTGTTTTTT. This gives the protein CASKEIAQVRNTGELFF. This sequence joins TRBV19 and TRBJ2-2, with D perhaps TRBD2 (5 bases). V lost 7 bases, J lost 1 base, and 19 bases lay in between. The CDR3 is 17 amino acids. Germline assignment: CDR1 LNHDA and CDR2 SQIVND (reference sequence).

The V gene is TRBV18, the J gene TRBJ2-7, with 8 bases fitting TRBD2. The length of the CDR3 is 15 residues. Germline values: CDR1 KGHSH, CDR2 LQKENI. Trimming removed 0 bases from V and 9 bases from J; junction bases left unmatched: 10. The CDR3 region is CASSPPTGASGPQYF. CDR3 DNA sequence: TGTGCCAGCTCACCACCTACCGGAGCTAGCGGGCCGCAGTACTTC. Full variable domain (outside the CDR3, taken from reference TRBV18 and TRBJ2-7): NAGVMQNPRHLVRRRGQEARLRCSPMKGHSHVYWYRQLPEEGLKFMVYLQKENIIDESGMPKERFSAEFPKEGPSILRIQQVVRGDSAAYFCASSPPTGASGPQYFGPGTRLTVT.

This chain uses TRBV27 with TRBJ1-5; 8 bases are shared with TRBD1. The CDR3 totals 18 residues. J was trimmed by 0 bases and V by 2 bases; bases with no gene match: 9. Germline values: CDR1 MNHEY, CDR2 SMNVEV (reference sequence). CDR3 sequence (DNA): TGTGCCAGCAGTTTAAGGGCAGGGGGCGAATATAGCAATCAGCCCCAGCATTTT. It codes for CASSLRAGGEYSNQPQHF.

The chain uses TRBV9 and TRBJ1-2; D is unclear. V was clipped by 4 bases and J by 5 bases, with 15 bases between them. Looked up from germline, CDR1 is SGDLS and CDR2 is YYNGEE. The CDR3 runs 14 residues. The CDR3 here is CASSPEGLRYGYTF. The CDR3 DNA is TGTGCCAGCAGCCCAGAAGGACTGCGTTATGGCTACACCTTC.

About this clone: Other DNA sequences in this sample translate to the same CDR3. J is TRBJ1-1 and V is TRBV18; weak D call: TRBD1 (6 bases). Trimming took 3 bases from V and 0 from J, leaving 11 bases between them. Germline lookup yields CDR1 KGHSH and CDR2 LQKENI. The CDR3 sequence is 15 residues long. Written as DNA, the CDR3 is TGTGCCAGCTCACCCCTGGACAGCTTGAACACTGAAGCTTTCTTT. Translating it yields CASSPLDSLNTEAFF.

The V and J genes are TRBV10-2 and TRBJ2-7, with D perhaps matching TRBD1 (5 bases). V was shortened by 4 bases and J by 2 bases, with 9 bases between the two germline ends. The CDR3 is 13 amino acids. Germline values: CDR1 WSHSY, CDR2 SAAADI. The CDR3 protein is CASSGQGTYEQYF. In DNA, the CDR3 is TGCGCCAGCAGTGGGCAGGGAACCTACGAGCAGTACTTC.

This clone was seen a single time. The chain employs TRBV3-1 (or the pseudogene TRBV3-2) and TRBJ2-7, with 11 bases aligning to TRBD2. Trimming at V came to 4 bases and at J to 7 bases, leaving 9 bases not matched to a gene. The V gene's germline CDR1 is LGHDT and CDR2 YNNKEL (reference sequence). The CDR3 is 15 amino acids. CDR3 sequence reads: CASSLLAGGPKEQYF. The CDR3 DNA reads TGTGCCAGCAGCCTTTTAGCGGGAGGGCCCAAAGAGCAGTACTTC.

This chain joins TRBV29-1 and TRBJ1-4; D unclear. CDR3 size: 15 residues. Germline loops: CDR1 SQVTM, CDR2 ANQGSEA. V shed 6 bases and J shed 0 bases, with 14 bases lying between them. Written as DNA, the CDR3 is TGCAGCGTGCGGAATAGTCTTTCAACTAATGAAAAACTGTTTTTT. It yields the protein CSVRNSLSTNEKLFF.

V is TRBV18 and J is TRBJ2-4, with a weak D call TRBD2 (5 bases). The V end lost 4 bases, the J end lost 0 bases, and 19 bases lay between the germline ends. The CDR3 spans 18 residues. Germline V lookup: CDR1 KGHSH, CDR2 LQKENI. As DNA, the CDR3 is TGTGCCAGCTCACTTGGGTCCATGTGGGAGCTAGCCAAAAACATTCAGTACTTC. Translation: CASSLGSMWELAKNIQYF.

There are a few counts of this clone. The J gene is TRBJ2-5, the V gene TRBV6-6; TRBD2 might be the D (6 bases). V was trimmed by 0 bases and J by 6 bases, leaving 11 bases between them. This CDR3 contains 14 residues. Looked up from germline, CDR1 is MNHNY and CDR2 is SVGAGI (reference sequence). CDR3 sequence (DNA): TGTGCCAGCAGTTACTCTACTAGCTCCCAGACCCAGTACTTC. Its translation: CASSYSTSSQTQYF.

In this sample, this clone turned up once. This chain's CDR3 is CASSQTGTNSPLHF. The CDR3 coding sequence is TGTGCCAGCAGCCAGACAGGAACTAATTCACCCCTCCACTTT. J is TRBJ1-6 and V is TRBV11-3; tentatively, D is TRBD1 (6 bases). V was trimmed by 5 bases and J by 6 bases, leaving 11 bases between them. CDR1 and CDR2 (germline): SGHNT, YENEEA. The CDR3 runs to 14 residues.

J is TRBJ2-3 and V is TRBV27, with D perhaps matching TRBD1 (6 bases). The CDR3 length is 11 residues. CDR1 and CDR2 (germline): MNHEY, SMNVEV (reference sequence). V was cut by 5 bases and J by 6 bases, with 6 bases left in between. The CDR3 spells CASSTGDTQYF. DNA of the CDR3: TGTGCCAGCAGTACAGGGGATACGCAGTATTTT.

This clone has just one count. V is TRBV6-5 and J is TRBJ1-1; TRBD1 matches 8 bases. The V and J ends lost 2 bases and 5 bases, in that order; junction bases with no gene match: 7. The CDR3 has 15 amino acids. The V gene's germline CDR1 is MNHEY and CDR2 SVGAGI. The CDR3 loop reads CASSYMPRGPTEAFF. The CDR3, as DNA: TGTGCCAGCAGTTACATGCCCAGGGGGCCTACTGAAGCTTTCTTT.

The count of this clone is one. The chain links TRBV19 to TRBJ1-5, with 8 bases matching TRBD1. Trimming at V came to 4 bases and at J to 5 bases, leaving 13 bases not matched to a gene. This CDR3 has 17 amino acids. Germline-derived CDR1 and CDR2 are LNHDA and SQIVND (reference sequence). The CDR3 region is CASSRTGSGHNHQPQHF. For the CDR3, the DNA is TGTGCCAGTAGTAGGACAGGGTCGGGCCACAACCATCAGCCCCAGCATTTT.

This chain joins TRBV24-1 and TRBJ1-3; no reliable D call. This CDR3 has 17 amino acids. V dropped 2 bases and J dropped 1 base, with 14 bases sitting between them. The V gene's germline CDR1 is KGHDR and CDR2 SFDVKD. The CDR3 nucleotides are TGTGCCACCAGTGATTCTAAAACTGGCGGTTCTGGAAACACCATATATTTT. Translating gives CATSDSKTGGSGNTIYF.

The rearrangement uses TRBV9 and TRBJ2-2, with a possible D match to TRBD2 (6 bases). CDR3 length: 11 amino acids. Per the germline V gene, CDR1 is SGDLS and CDR2 is YYNGEE. Trimming cost V 7 bases and J 5 bases, with 6 bases left between them. The DNA for the CDR3 is TGTGCCAGCGGGAGGACCGGGGAGCTGTTTTTT. Its protein is CASGRTGELFF.

The chain carries TRBV18 and TRBJ1-4, with D possibly matching TRBD1 (5 bases). The V end was cut by 5 bases, the J end by 3 bases, with 13 bases between. This CDR3 has 15 residues. Germline V gene lookup returns CDR1 KGHSH and CDR2 LQKENI. The CDR3 coding sequence is TGTGCCAGCTCAGGAAGGGGCTGGTCTAATGAAAAACTGTTTTTT. Protein product: CASSGRGWSNEKLFF. The full variable domain, rest sourced from reference TRBV18 and TRBJ1-4, is NAGVMQNPRHLVRRRGQEARLRCSPMKGHSHVYWYRQLPEEGLKFMVYLQKENIIDESGMPKERFSAEFPKEGPSILRIQQVVRGDSAAYFCASSGRGWSNEKLFFGSGTQLSVL.

The table lists this clone with a count of one. The chain recombines TRBV24-1 with TRBJ2-1; D might be TRBD1 (5 bases). Germline lookup yields CDR1 KGHDR and CDR2 SFDVKD. This CDR3 has 14 residues. Trimming removed 5 bases at V and 9 bases at J, with 16 bases between. The CDR3 protein is CATSVAGFQSEQFF. The CDR3, as DNA: TGTGCCACCAGTGTGGCAGGGTTTCAGAGTGAGCAGTTCTTC.

The CDR3 bases are TGTGCCAGCAGCTCCGGGACAGCCGGCTACACCTTC. This encodes CASSSGTAGYTF. The V call is TRBV5-8, the J call TRBJ1-2, with TRBD1 matching over 7 bases. The CDR3 is 12 residues long. The V and J ends lost 3 bases and 8 bases, in that order; junction bases with no gene match: 4. Germline V CDR1 and CDR2: SGHTS, YDEGEE.

The chain combines TRBV3-1 (or the pseudogene TRBV3-2) with TRBJ2-5, with 9 bases fitting TRBD1. CDR3 size: 13 residues. V dropped 8 bases and J dropped 5; count of bases not matched to a gene: 6. CDR1 is LGHDT, CDR2 YNNKEL, per germline (reference sequence). The CDR3 DNA follows: TGTGCCAGCCTAGGGACAGGGAGGGAGACCCAGTACTTC. As protein: CASLGTGRETQYF.

The V gene is TRBV27, the J gene TRBJ2-1, with TRBD1 matching over 8 bases. The CDR3 sequence is 17 residues long. Trimming removed 3 bases from V and 1 base from J; junction bases left unmatched: 8. Per germline, CDR1 MNHEY and CDR2 SMNVEV (reference sequence). The CDR3 spells CASSFIFTGGSYNEQFF. As DNA, the CDR3 is TGTGCCAGCAGTTTTATTTTCACAGGGGGGTCCTACAATGAGCAGTTCTTC.

V gene TRBV6-2 or TRBV6-3 combines with J gene TRBJ2-7; TRBD1 aligns across 7 bases. Germline V gene sequence: CDR1 MNHEY, CDR2 SVGEGT. The junction had 5 bases not matched to a gene; V was cut back by 6 bases and J by 3 bases. The CDR3 has 13 amino acids. CDR3 bases: TGTGCCAGCAGCGCCGGGACAGACTACGAGCAGTACTTC. It specifies CASSAGTDYEQYF.

This clone was found a few times. The sample has other DNA sequences that encode this CDR3 too. CDR3 nucleotide sequence: TGCGCCAGCAGCTTGGCCGGGACAGGGGGGGAGACCCAGTACTTC. Translating gives CASSLAGTGGETQYF. The genes are TRBV5-1 and TRBJ2-5; 11 nucleotides agree with TRBD1. Unmatched junction bases numbered 3, after V lost 0 bases and J lost 5 bases. The CDR3 sequence is 15 residues long. CDR1 is SGHRS and CDR2 is YFSETQ in the germline V gene.